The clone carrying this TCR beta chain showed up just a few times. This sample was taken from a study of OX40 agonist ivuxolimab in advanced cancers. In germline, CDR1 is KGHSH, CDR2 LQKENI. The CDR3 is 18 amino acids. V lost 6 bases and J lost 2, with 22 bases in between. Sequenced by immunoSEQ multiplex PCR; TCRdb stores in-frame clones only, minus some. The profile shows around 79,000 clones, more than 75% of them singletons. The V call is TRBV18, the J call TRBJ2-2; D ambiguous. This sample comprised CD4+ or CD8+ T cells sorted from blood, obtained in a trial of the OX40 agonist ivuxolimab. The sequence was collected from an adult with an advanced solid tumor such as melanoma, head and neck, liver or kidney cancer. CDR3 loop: CASSSHQLGASNTGELFF. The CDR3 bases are TGTGCCAGCTCTTCACACCAGCTGGGCGCCTCCAACACCGGGGAGCTGTTTTTT.